Shown below are 14 T cell receptor beta chains from a single sample sequenced in a study of T cells in women clearing cervical HPV infection. Data came from immunoSEQ multiplex PCR; TCRdb stores just in-frame clones and leaves some out. This sample's table reports roughly 22,000 clones. Sequencing was done on a sample of blood buffy coat. All receptors derive from a woman aged 18-69 years with a cervical HPV16 infection that either progressed to CIN3+ or cleared (not recorded which).

Regarding this clone: The read finishes 3 residues shy of the CDR3 end, and the germline J gene is used to complete it. The chain couples TRBV7-3 to TRBJ1-1, with 8 bases identical to TRBD1. The CDR3 has 16 residues. Germline loops: CDR1 SGHTA, CDR2 FQGTGA. V was pared by 4 bases and J by 0 bases, with 7 bases of the junction left unmatched. CDR3 in amino acids: CASSSLTGALNTEAFF. The CDR3 DNA, read in part, is TGTGCCAGCAGCTCCTTGACAGGGGCCTTGAACACTGAA.

With regard to this clone: The read terminates 3 residues before the CDR3 end, so the remaining end is supplied by the germline J gene. This sequence joins TRBV29-1 and TRBJ1-3; TRBD1 might be the D (6 bases). The CDR3 has 15 residues. The V end was cut by 4 bases, the J end by 3 bases, with 16 bases between. CDR1 is SQVTM and CDR2 is ANQGSEA in the germline V gene. The CDR3 sequence is CSVARGGADGNTIYF. The part of the CDR3 DNA that was read is TGCAGCGTTGCCCGAGGGGGGGCGGATGGAAACACC.

About this clone: Read data end 3 residues before the CDR3 end; the end is taken from the germline J gene. This chain connects TRBV7-6 to TRBJ2-5; no firm D call. The CDR3 spans 14 residues. Germline V gene sequence: CDR1 SGHVS, CDR2 FNYEAQ. V lost 1 base and J 5 bases, leaving 11 bases between the germline ends. CDR3 DNA (partial): TGTGCCAGCAGCTTAGTTCAGAGTCCGGAGACC. As protein: CASSLVQSPET. The entire CDR3 reads CASSLVQSPETQYF.

Of note for this clone: The CDR3 end is not reached by the read, which stops 3 residues before it; the germline J gene fills it in. The J gene is TRBJ1-6, the V gene TRBV20-1; TRBD1 might be the D (6 bases). V shed 0 bases and J shed 7 bases, with 16 bases lying between them. Per the germline V gene, CDR1 is DFQATT and CDR2 is SNEGSKA (reference sequence). CDR3 length equals 16 residues. CDR3 in amino acids: CSAREMDSSGNSPLHF. CDR3 bases read: TGCAGTGCTAGAGAAATGGACAGTTCTGGAAATTCACCC.

For this clone: The read halts 3 residues ahead of the CDR3 end, with the missing end drawn from the germline J gene. V usage is TRBV20-1 and J usage is TRBJ1-4, with TRBD1 matching 7 bases. With V trimmed by 6 bases and J by 8 bases, 9 bases remained unmatched. Germline CDR1 and CDR2: DFQATT and SNEGSKA (reference sequence). This CDR3 spans 13 amino acids. The CDR3 bases that were read are TGCAGTGCCGAGACAGGGAGGAGGGAAAAA. Translated, it gives CSAETGRREK. The whole CDR3 protein reads CSAETGRREKLFF.

For this clone: From the germline J gene comes the end of the CDR3, since the read stops 3 residues before it. The V gene is TRBV12-3 or TRBV12-4, the J gene TRBJ2-7, with TRBD1 matching 9 bases. The CDR3 runs 15 residues. Trimming removed 5 bases from V and 2 bases from J; junction bases left unmatched: 7. The part of the CDR3 DNA that was read is TGTGCCAGCAGTGGGGGACAGGGACAACCCTACGAG. Amino acids: CASSGGQGQPYE. From start to end, the CDR3 is CASSGGQGQPYEQYF.

The CDR3 DNA, read in part, is TGCAGTGCTAGAGTTAGGGGTAGCGGAGGCACAGATACG. The encoded protein is CSARVRGSGGTDT. The whole CDR3 protein is CSARVRGSGGTDTQYF. The chain is built from TRBV20-1 and TRBJ2-3; D perhaps matches TRBD2 (6 bases). Read sequence stops 3 residues before the CDR3 end, and the germline J gene provides the missing end. CDR3 size: 16 residues. Germline V gene lookup returns CDR1 DFQATT and CDR2 SNEGSKA (reference sequence). Trimming took off 1 base at V and 1 base at J, with 15 bases between the two ends.

Turning to this clone: The read comes to an end 3 residues before the CDR3 does, leaving the germline J gene to fill in the end. The chain employs TRBV4-2 and TRBJ1-4; D possibly corresponds to TRBD1 (6 bases). Germline lookup yields CDR1 LGHNA and CDR2 YNFKEQ. The CDR3 has 14 residues. V was pared by 5 bases and J by 7 bases, with 14 bases between. The CDR3 DNA, read in part, is TGTGCCAGCAGCGCAGGACAGCTCCCTGAAAAA. It encodes CASSAGQLPEK. The CDR3, in full, reads CASSAGQLPEKLFF.

This clone is called medium-sized based on its frequency. The CDR3 extends 3 residues past the end of the read, so its final part is completed from the germline J gene. The rearrangement uses TRBV18 and TRBJ1-4; a weak D match, TRBD1 (6 bases). The germline V and J ends were trimmed by 0 bases and 7 bases, with 15 bases remaining between them. Looked up from germline, CDR1 is KGHSH and CDR2 is LQKENI. The CDR3 sequence is 16 residues long. The CDR3 bases that were read are TGTGCCAGCTCACCACCGGTCGGACAGATCGGTGAAAAA. Translated: CASSPPVGQIGEK. In full, the CDR3 is CASSPPVGQIGEKLFF. The complete variable domain, with remaining parts taken from reference TRBV18 and TRBJ1-4, reads NAGVMQNPRHLVRRRGQEARLRCSPMKGHSHVYWYRQLPEEGLKFMVYLQKENIIDESGMPKERFSAEFPKEGPSILRIQQVVRGDSAAYFCASSPPVGQIGEKLFFGSGTQLSVL.

Concerning this clone itself: The CDR3 end is not reached by the read, which stops 3 residues before it; the germline J gene fills it in. The chain links TRBV18 to TRBJ2-3; 14 bases map to TRBD2. The CDR3 sequence is 16 residues long. Looked up from germline, CDR1 is KGHSH and CDR2 is LQKENI. Unmatched junction bases numbered 5, after V lost 6 bases and J lost 3 bases. The CDR3 bases that were read are TGTGCCAGCTCCCAAGGGACTAGCGGGAGTACAGATACG. Encoded protein: CASSQGTSGSTDT. The whole CDR3 reads CASSQGTSGSTDTQYF.

With respect to this clone: Read data end 3 residues before the CDR3 end; the end is taken from the germline J gene. The J gene is TRBJ1-2, the V gene TRBV7-2, with D hard to call. Trimming pared 3 bases from V and 2 bases from J, leaving 7 bases between. The CDR3 length is 13 residues. CDR1 is SGHTA, CDR2 FQGNSA, per germline. The sequenced part of the CDR3 DNA is TGTGCCAGCAGCTTCGGCGGAAACTATGGC. This codes for CASSFGGNYG. The complete CDR3 protein is CASSFGGNYGYTF.

As regards this clone: The read ends 3 residues before the CDR3 terminus; that terminus is restored from the germline J gene. The chain links TRBV30 to TRBJ1-1; TRBD1 matches 9 bases. The CDR3 is 15 residues long. Germline V gene lookup returns CDR1 GTSNPN and CDR2 SVGIG (reference sequence). CDR3 sequence: CAWSATTPGTGSAFF. Partial CDR3 DNA: TGTGCCTGGAGCGCAACCACACCCGGGACAGGGTCC.

This clone ranks as medium-sized in terms of frequency. The read halts 3 residues ahead of the CDR3 end, with the missing end drawn from the germline J gene. The chain has TRBV29-1 and TRBJ2-7; 11 bases are shared with TRBD1. The V segment lost 6 bases and the J segment 3 bases; nucleotides outside the gene matches: 7. The CDR3 has 14 residues. Germline V gene sequence: CDR1 SQVTM, CDR2 ANQGSEA. CDR3 protein: CSVESGTGGYEQYF. The sequenced part of the CDR3 DNA is TGCAGCGTCGAATCCGGGACAGGGGGCTACGAG.

CDR3 DNA (partial): TGTGCCAGCAGCCCGTCTTTAGCGGAAGAGACC. Translated: CASSPSLAEET. The complete CDR3 protein is CASSPSLAEETQYF. The chain recombines TRBV5-4 with TRBJ2-5, with D possibly being TRBD2 (6 bases). The observed sequence ends 3 residues before the CDR3 terminus, with the missing tail filled in from the germline J gene. The CDR3 contains 14 residues. Looked up from germline, CDR1 is SGHNT and CDR2 is YYREEE (reference sequence). Trimming pared 4 bases from V and 3 bases from J, leaving 13 bases between.